These 11 T cell receptor beta chains share one sample of origin, sequenced in a study of blood T cell repertoires in COVID-19. Generated by immunoSEQ multiplex PCR, the TCRdb table keeps only in-frame clones and is missing some. The sample holds under 300,000 clones, 70% to 85% seen once. Sequencing was done on a sample of peripheral blood. Source of these receptors: a human donor with COVID-19, enrolled during active disease. The donor label of this sample is uncertain.

The CDR3 protein is CASSQAGAALQETQYF. The CDR3 DNA reads as TGTGCCAGCAGCCAAGCAGGGGCCGCCCTTCAAGAGACCCAGTACTTC. The V gene is TRBV3-1 (or the pseudogene TRBV3-2), the J gene TRBJ2-5, with D tentatively TRBD1 (6 bases). The CDR3 extends over 16 amino acids. V was pared by 1 base and J by 2 bases, with 14 bases between. Germline loops: CDR1 LGHDT, CDR2 YNNKEL (reference sequence).

The genes are TRBV5-4 and TRBJ2-3, with 10 bases that match TRBD2. Trimming removed 4 bases from V and 4 bases from J; junction bases left unmatched: 3. Germline values: CDR1 SGHNT, CDR2 YYREEE (reference sequence). The CDR3 is made up of 14 amino acids. The CDR3, as DNA: TGTGCCAGCAGCCTAGCGGGAGTGGCAGATACGCAGTATTTT. The encoded protein is CASSLAGVADTQYF.

The chain couples TRBV18 to TRBJ1-5, with 12 bases lining up with TRBD1. Germline V gives CDR1 KGHSH, CDR2 LQKENI. The CDR3 consists of 17 residues. V lost 3 bases to trimming and J lost 1 base; unmatched junction nucleotides: 4. CDR3 sequence reads: CASSPSGQGASNQPQHF. CDR3 DNA: TGTGCCAGCTCACCCTCGGGACAGGGGGCCAGCAATCAGCCCCAGCATTTT.

This clone showed up just a few times. The rearrangement links TRBV14 to TRBJ2-7; the D is unclear. V lost 0 bases to trimming and J lost 2 bases, with 14 bases between them. Germline V gene data show CDR1 as SGHDN and CDR2 as FVKESK. This CDR3 has 16 residues. The CDR3 DNA is TGTGCCAGCAGCCAAGATTTAGGAGTGCCTCCCTACGAGCAGTACTTC. Translating gives CASSQDLGVPPYEQYF.

In nucleotides, the CDR3 is TGTGCCAGCAGCCATGGAGCCTTTACGGGGGGGCACTATGGCTACACCTTC. Its translation: CASSHGAFTGGHYGYTF. The chain has TRBV3-1 (or the pseudogene TRBV3-2) and TRBJ1-2, with D possibly being TRBD1 (6 bases). Germline V gene data show CDR1 as LGHDT and CDR2 as YNNKEL (reference sequence). V was pared by 3 bases and J by 3 bases, with 20 bases between. This CDR3 has 17 amino acids.

This rearrangement joins TRBV5-4 to TRBJ2-6; D remains ambiguous. Germline-derived CDR1 and CDR2 are SGHNT and YYREEE (reference sequence). CDR3 length: 18 amino acids. V gave up 0 bases and J gave up 1 base, with 14 bases separating them. CDR3 sequence reads: CASSLGHSLTSGANVLTF. In nucleotides, the CDR3 is TGTGCCAGCAGCTTGGGGCACAGCCTGACATCTGGGGCCAACGTCCTGACTTTC.

The V call is TRBV29-1, the J call TRBJ1-4; TRBD1 matches at 9 bases. Per germline, CDR1 SQVTM and CDR2 ANQGSEA. After removal of 6 bases from V and 6 bases from J, the junction contained 5 bases not matched to a gene. The CDR3 loop spans 13 amino acids. CDR3 in amino acids: CSVRDRADEKLFF. CDR3 bases: TGCAGCGTCCGGGACAGGGCGGATGAAAAACTGTTTTTT.

This clone was recorded once. This sequence joins TRBV6-4 and TRBJ2-3, with 11 nucleotides matching TRBD1. This CDR3 region has 14 residues. Trimming cost V 6 bases and J 3 bases; bases outside gene matches: 2. Per the germline V gene, CDR1 is MRHNA and CDR2 is SNTAGT. The CDR3 coding sequence is TGTGCCAGCAGGAGGGACAGGGGGACAGATACGCAGTATTTT. This translates into CASRRDRGTDTQYF.

The chain recombines TRBV12-3 or TRBV12-4 with TRBJ2-5; D unresolved. The V gene lost 7 bases and the J gene lost 5 bases, with 11 bases spanning the gap. The CDR3 has 12 amino acids. CDR3 nucleotides: TGTGCCAGCACCCTAAATATGGAGACCCAGTACTTC. It codes for CASTLNMETQYF.

The rearrangement uses TRBV28 and TRBJ2-7, with 9 positions matching TRBD2. The CDR3 extends over 16 amino acids. V shed 5 bases, J shed 3 bases, and the junction held 11 bases outside the gene matches. The V gene's germline CDR1 is MDHEN and CDR2 SYDVKM. CDR3: CASSPPTLAGIYEQYF. In nucleotides, the CDR3 is TGTGCCAGCAGTCCCCCGACTCTAGCGGGGATCTACGAGCAGTACTTC.

The rearrangement uses TRBV28 and TRBJ1-3; D gene ambiguous. V shed 7 bases and J shed 2 bases, with 9 bases lying between them. Germline V CDR1 and CDR2: MDHEN, SYDVKM. This CDR3 is built from 13 residues. CDR3 sequence (DNA): TGTGCCAGCATCGAGGCGACTGGAAACACCATATATTTT. As protein: CASIEATGNTIYF.